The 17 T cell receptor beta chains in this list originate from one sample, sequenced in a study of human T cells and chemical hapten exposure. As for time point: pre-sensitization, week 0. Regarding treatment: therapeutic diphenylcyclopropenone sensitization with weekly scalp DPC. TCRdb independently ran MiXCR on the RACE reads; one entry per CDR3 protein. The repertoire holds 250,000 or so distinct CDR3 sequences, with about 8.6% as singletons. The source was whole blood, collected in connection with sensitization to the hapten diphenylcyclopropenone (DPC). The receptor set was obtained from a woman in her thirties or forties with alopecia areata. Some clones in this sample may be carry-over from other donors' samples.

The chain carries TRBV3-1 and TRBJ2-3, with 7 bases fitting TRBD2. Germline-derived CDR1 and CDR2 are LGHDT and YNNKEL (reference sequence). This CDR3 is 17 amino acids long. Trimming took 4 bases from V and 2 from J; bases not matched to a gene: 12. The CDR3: CASSLRVSSGYTDTQYF. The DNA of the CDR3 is TGTGCCAGCAGCCTCAGAGTGTCTAGCGGATACACAGATACGCAGTATTTT.

In DNA form, the CDR3 reads TGCAGCGTTGAAACAGGAACTGTAGCCAAAAACATTCAGTACTTC. Residues: CSVETGTVAKNIQYF. The J gene is TRBJ2-4, the V gene TRBV29-1; D is possibly TRBD1 (5 bases). Germline-derived CDR1 and CDR2 are SQVTM and ANQGSEA. The CDR3 loop spans 15 amino acids. V lost 2 bases and J 0 bases, leaving 11 bases between the germline ends.

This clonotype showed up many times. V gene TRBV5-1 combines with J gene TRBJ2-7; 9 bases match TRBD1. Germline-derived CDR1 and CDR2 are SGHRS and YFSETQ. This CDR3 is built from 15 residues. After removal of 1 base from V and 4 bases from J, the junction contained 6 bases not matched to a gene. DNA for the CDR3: TGCGCCAGCAGCTTGTCGACAGGGGGAAAGTACGAGCAGTACTTC. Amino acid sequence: CASSLSTGGKYEQYF.

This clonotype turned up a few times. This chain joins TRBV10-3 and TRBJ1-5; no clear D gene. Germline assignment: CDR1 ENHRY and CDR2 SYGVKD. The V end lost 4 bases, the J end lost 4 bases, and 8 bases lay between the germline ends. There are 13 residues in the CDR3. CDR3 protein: CAISVEPNQPQHF. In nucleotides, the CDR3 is TGTGCCATCAGTGTCGAACCTAATCAGCCCCAGCATTTT.

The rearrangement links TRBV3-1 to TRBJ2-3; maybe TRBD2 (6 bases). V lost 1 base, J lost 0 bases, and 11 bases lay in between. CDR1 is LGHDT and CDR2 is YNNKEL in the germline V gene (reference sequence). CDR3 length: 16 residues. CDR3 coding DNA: TGTGCCAGCAGCCAAGTTCTTCTAGCGAGCACAGATACGCAGTATTTT. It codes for CASSQVLLASTDTQYF.

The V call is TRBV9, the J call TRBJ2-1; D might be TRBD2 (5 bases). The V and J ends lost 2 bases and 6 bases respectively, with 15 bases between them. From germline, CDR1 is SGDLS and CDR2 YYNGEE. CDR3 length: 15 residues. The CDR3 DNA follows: TGTGCCAGCAGCGTCGAGGGAACCCCCATCAATGAGCAGTTCTTC. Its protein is CASSVEGTPINEQFF. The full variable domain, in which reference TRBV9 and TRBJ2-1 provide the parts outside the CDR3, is DSGVTQTPKHLITATGQRVTLRCSPRSGDLSVYWYQQSLDQGLQFLIQYYNGEERAKGNILERFSAQQFPDLHSELNLSSLELGDSALYFCASSVEGTPINEQFFGPGTRLTVL.

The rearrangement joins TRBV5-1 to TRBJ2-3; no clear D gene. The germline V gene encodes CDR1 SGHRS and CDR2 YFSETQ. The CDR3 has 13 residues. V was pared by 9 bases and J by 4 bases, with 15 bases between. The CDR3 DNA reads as TGCGCCACCTCCAAGGGTGTGGCAGATACGCAGTATTTT. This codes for CATSKGVADTQYF.

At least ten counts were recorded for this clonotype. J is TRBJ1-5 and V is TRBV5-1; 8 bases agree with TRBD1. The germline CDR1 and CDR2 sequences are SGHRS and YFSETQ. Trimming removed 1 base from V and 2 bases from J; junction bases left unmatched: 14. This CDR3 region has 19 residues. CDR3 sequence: CASSLFSPSETGGNQPQHF. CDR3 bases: TGCGCCAGCAGCTTGTTTTCACCCTCAGAGACAGGGGGCAATCAGCCCCAGCATTTT.

The CDR3 reads CASRGDSYNSPLHF. The DNA for the CDR3 is TGTGCCAGCAGAGGGGACTCCTATAATTCACCCCTCCACTTT. J is TRBJ1-6 and V is TRBV6-5; D perhaps matches TRBD1 (5 bases). The CDR3 sequence is 14 residues long. Germline V CDR1 and CDR2: MNHEY, SVGAGI. Trimming cost V 6 bases and J 0 bases, with 6 bases left between them.

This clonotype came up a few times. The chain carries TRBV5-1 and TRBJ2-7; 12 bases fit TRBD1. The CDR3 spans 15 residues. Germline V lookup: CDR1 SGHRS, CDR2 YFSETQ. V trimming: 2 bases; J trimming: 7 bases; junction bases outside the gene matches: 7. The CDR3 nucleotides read TGCGCCAGCAGCTTTGCCGGGACAGGGGGCGAGGAGCAGTACTTC. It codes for CASSFAGTGGEEQYF.

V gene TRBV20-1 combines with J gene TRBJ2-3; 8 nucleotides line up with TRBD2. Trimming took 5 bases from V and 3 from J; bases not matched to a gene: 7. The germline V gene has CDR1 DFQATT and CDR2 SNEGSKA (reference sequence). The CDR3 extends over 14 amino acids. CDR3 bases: TGCAGTGCTCCTCAGAGCGGGAGTACAGATACGCAGTATTTT. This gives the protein CSAPQSGSTDTQYF.

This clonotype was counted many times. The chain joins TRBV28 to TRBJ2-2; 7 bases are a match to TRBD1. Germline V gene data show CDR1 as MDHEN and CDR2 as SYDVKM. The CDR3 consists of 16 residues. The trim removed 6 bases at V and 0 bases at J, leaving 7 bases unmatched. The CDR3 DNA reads TGTGCCAGCAGCCCTAGACAGGGAGCGAACACCGGGGAGCTGTTTTTT. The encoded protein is CASSPRQGANTGELFF.

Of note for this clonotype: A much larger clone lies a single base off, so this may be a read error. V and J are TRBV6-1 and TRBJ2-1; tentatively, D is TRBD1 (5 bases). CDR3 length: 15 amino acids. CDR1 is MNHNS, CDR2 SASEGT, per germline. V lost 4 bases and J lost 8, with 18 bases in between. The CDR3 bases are TGTGCCAGCAGTGCGACAGACACAGGCCCGGATGAGCAGTTCTTC. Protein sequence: CASSATDTGPDEQFF.

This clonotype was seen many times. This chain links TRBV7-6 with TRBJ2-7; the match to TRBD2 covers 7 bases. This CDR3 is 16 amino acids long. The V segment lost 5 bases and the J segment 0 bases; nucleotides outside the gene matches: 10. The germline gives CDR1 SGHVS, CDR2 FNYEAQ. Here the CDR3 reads CASSPTPSGSSYEQYF. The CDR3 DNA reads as TGTGCCAGCAGCCCCACCCCTAGCGGATCCTCCTACGAGCAGTACTTC.

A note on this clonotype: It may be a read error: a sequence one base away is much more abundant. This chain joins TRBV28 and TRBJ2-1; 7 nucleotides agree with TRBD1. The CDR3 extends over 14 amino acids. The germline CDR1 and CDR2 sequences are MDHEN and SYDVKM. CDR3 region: CVSSPGDRYNEQFF. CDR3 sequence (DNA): TGTGTCAGCAGTCCCGGGGACAGATACAATGAGCAGTTCTTC.

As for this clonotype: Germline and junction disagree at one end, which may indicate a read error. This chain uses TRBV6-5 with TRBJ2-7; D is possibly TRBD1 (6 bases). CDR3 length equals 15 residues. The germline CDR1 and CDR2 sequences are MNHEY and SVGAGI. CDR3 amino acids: CASRRAGQSSYERYF. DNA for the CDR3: TGTGCCAGCCGTAGAGCAGGACAGTCATCCTACGAGCGGTACTTC.

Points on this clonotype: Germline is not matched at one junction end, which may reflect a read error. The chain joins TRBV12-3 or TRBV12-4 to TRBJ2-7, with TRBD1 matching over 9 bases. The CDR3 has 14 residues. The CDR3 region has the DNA TGTGCCGGCAGAGGACAGGGGTTGACCTACGAGCAGTACTTC. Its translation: CAGRGQGLTYEQYF.